This paragraph covers one TCR beta chain sequence. This sample was included in a study of cytomegalovirus exposure and HLA in healthy donors. PCR primers comprised 60 Vbeta and 13 Jbeta primers. Assay: immunoSEQ multiplex PCR; the TCRdb copy retains only in-frame clones and omits some. This table holds about 120,000 clones, about four fifths found once. The origin of this receptor is a female donor in good health and CMV-seropositive. Sequenced sample: PBMCs.

CDR3 region: CASSPMRLNTEAFF. CDR3 in DNA: TGTGCCAGCAGCCCCATGAGGCTGAACACTGAAGCTTTCTTT. The chain recombines TRBV9 with TRBJ1-1; D uncertain. Per germline, CDR1 SGDLS and CDR2 YYNGEE. The CDR3 length is 14 residues. V lost 4 bases, J lost 0 bases, and 10 bases lay in between.